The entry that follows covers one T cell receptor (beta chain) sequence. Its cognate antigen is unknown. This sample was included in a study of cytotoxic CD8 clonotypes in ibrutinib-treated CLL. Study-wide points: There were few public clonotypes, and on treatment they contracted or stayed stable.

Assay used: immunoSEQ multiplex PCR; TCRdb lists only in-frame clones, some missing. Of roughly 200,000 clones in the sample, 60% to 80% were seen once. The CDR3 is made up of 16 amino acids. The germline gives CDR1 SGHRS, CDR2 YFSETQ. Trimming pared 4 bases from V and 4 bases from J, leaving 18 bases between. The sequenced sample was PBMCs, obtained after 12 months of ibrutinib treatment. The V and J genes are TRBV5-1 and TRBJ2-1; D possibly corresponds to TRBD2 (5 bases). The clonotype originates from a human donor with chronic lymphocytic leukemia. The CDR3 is CASSLADRGSYNEQFF. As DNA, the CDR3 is TGCGCCAGCAGCCTCGCGGATCGGGGATCATACAATGAGCAGTTCTTC. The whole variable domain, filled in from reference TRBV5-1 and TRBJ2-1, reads KAGVTQTPRYLIKTRGQQVTLSCSPISGHRSVSWYQQTPGQGLQFLFEYFSETQRNKGNFPGRFSGRQFSNSRSEMNVSTLELGDSALYLCASSLADRGSYNEQFFGPGTRLTVL.